This is a list of T cell receptor beta chains from one sample in a study of human T cells and chemical hapten exposure. Each CDR3 protein is one row after TCRdb ran MiXCR on the RACE reads. The table records 350,000 to 400,000 distinct CDR3 sequences, roughly 6.3% of them present only once. The input for sequencing was whole blood, taken in connection with sensitization to the hapten diphenylcyclopropenone (DPC). The receptors originated from a young woman with alopecia areata. Some clones in this sample may be carry-over from other donors' samples. CDR3s include the opening cysteine and the closing phenylalanine or tryptophan. A D gene is named only where the DNA matches it firmly. Clone size, where shown, is once, few, many, or a class for clones that have expanded.

D gene,J gene,V gene,clone size,CDR3 protein,CDR3 DNA
NA,TRBJ1-1,TRBV7-2,many,CASRSTGFEDSVTEAFF,TGTGCCAGCAGATCAACAGGGTTCGAGGACAGCGTCACTGAAGCTTTCTTT
TRBD2,TRBJ2-7,TRBV20-1,many,CSARLAGGYYEQYF,TGCAGTGCGAGACTAGCGGGGGGTTACTACGAGCAGTACTTC
TRBD1,TRBJ1-5,TRBV7-2,few,CASSSTPTGINQPQHF,TGTGCCAGCAGCTCCACCCCGACAGGGATCAATCAGCCCCAGCATTTT
NA,TRBJ1-5,TRBV12-3/TRBV12-4,many,CASSRTTHGPQHF,TGTGCCAGCAGCCGTACGACCCACGGGCCCCAGCATTTT
NA,TRBJ1-2,TRBV11-2,many,CASSLVREMIYGYTF,TGTGCCAGCAGCTTAGTCAGGGAGATGATCTATGGCTACACCTTC
NA,TRBJ1-4,TRBV7-2,many,CASSFQGSEEKLFF,TGTGCCAGCAGCTTTCAGGGGTCGGAAGAAAAACTGTTTTTT
TRBD1,TRBJ1-2,TRBV4-3,few,CASSPLGQDYGYTF,TGCGCCAGCAGCCCTTTGGGACAGGACTATGGCTACACCTTC
TRBD1,TRBJ1-4,TRBV2,many,CASSAGQGYEKLFF,TGTGCCAGCAGCGCGGGACAGGGTTATGAAAAACTGTTTTTT
NA,TRBJ2-5,TRBV6-2/TRBV6-3,many,CASSYGAAQETQYF,TGTGCCAGCAGTTACGGGGCAGCTCAAGAGACCCAGTACTTC
TRBD1,TRBJ1-1,TRBV12-3/TRBV12-4,many,CASSPGTGDRSAEAFF,TGTGCCAGCAGTCCCGGGACAGGGGATAGATCGGCTGAAGCTTTCTTT
NA,TRBJ2-1,TRBV6-5,many,CASSSQGTGKQFF,TGTGCCAGCAGTTCACAGGGAACTGGTAAGCAGTTCTTC
NA,TRBJ1-3,TRBV27,many,CASRLSSGNTIYF,TGTGCCAGCAGACTGAGCTCTGGAAACACCATATATTTT
NA,TRBJ2-6,TRBV3-1,many,CASSQPGANVLTF,TGTGCCAGCAGCCAACCCGGGGCCAACGTCCTGACTTTC
TRBD1,TRBJ2-7,TRBV20-1,many,CSAPGQGDYEQYF,TGCAGTGCTCCCGGACAGGGGGACTACGAGCAGTACTTC
TRBD2,TRBJ2-1,TRBV4-1,few,CASSPVPGGQNEQFF,TGCGCCAGCAGCCCCGTACCGGGGGGGCAGAATGAGCAGTTCTTC
NA,TRBJ1-1,TRBV6-1,NA,CASNFRATNTEAFF,TGTGCCAGCAACTTCAGGGCGACGAACACTGAAGCTTTCTTT
NA,TRBJ2-7,TRBV12-3/TRBV12-4,few,CASSLDLKIDEQYF,TGTGCCAGCAGTTTAGACCTAAAAATAGACGAGCAGTACTTC
NA,TRBJ1-1,TRBV25-1,NA,CASSDSPGTNTEAFF,TGTGCCAGCAGTGATTCCCCAGGAACGAACACTGAAGCTTTCTTT
TRBD1,TRBJ1-1,TRBV7-2,many,CASRWTGEYTEAFF,TGTGCCAGCAGGTGGACAGGGGAGTACACTGAAGCTTTCTTT
NA,TRBJ1-2,TRBV20-1,NA,CSARVSRVANYGYTF,TGCAGTGCTAGAGTTTCCCGGGTCGCTAACTATGGCTACACCTTC
TRBD2,TRBJ2-3,TRBV6-5,NA,CASKLAGGYTDTQYF,TGTGCCAGCAAACTAGCGGGGGGTTACACAGATACGCAGTATTTT